Below, 8 T cell receptor beta chains from the same sample are listed, as sequenced in a study of blood T cell repertoires in COVID-19. The data were produced by immunoSEQ multiplex PCR, yet TCRdb's version contains in-frame clones alone and is incomplete. The table lists 140,000 or so clones, about 76% of them singletons. Sequences were obtained from peripheral blood. The receptors originated from an older woman with COVID-19, enrolled during active disease.

V gene TRBV28 combines with J gene TRBJ1-1, with a possible D match to TRBD1 (6 bases). V lost 6 bases to trimming and J lost 1 base, with 9 bases between them. The CDR3 sequence is 13 residues long. Per germline, CDR1 MDHEN and CDR2 SYDVKM. Written as DNA, the CDR3 is TGTGCCAGCAGGACAGGTCCGAACACTGAAGCTTTCTTT. As protein: CASRTGPNTEAFF.

The chain combines TRBV7-6 with TRBJ1-1, with TRBD1 as a possible D gene (5 bases). The germline gives CDR1 SGHVS, CDR2 FNYEAQ. Trimming cost V 1 base and J 3 bases, with 12 bases left between them. CDR3 length equals 15 residues. CDR3 nucleotide sequence: TGTGCCAGCAGCTTAGATCCGGGGGGGGACACTGAAGCTTTCTTT. Translation: CASSLDPGGDTEAFF.

The J gene is TRBJ1-2, the V gene TRBV6-1; maybe TRBD1 (5 bases). This CDR3 has 16 residues. Trimming pared 3 bases from V and 0 bases from J, leaving 14 bases between. CDR1 is MNHNS and CDR2 is SASEGT in the germline V gene. The CDR3 here is CASSDQPGGTNYGYTF. In nucleotides, the CDR3 is TGTGCCAGCAGTGATCAGCCTGGGGGGACTAACTATGGCTACACCTTC.

This sequence joins TRBV14 and TRBJ1-6; maybe TRBD1 (5 bases). CDR1 SGHDN and CDR2 FVKESK come from the germline V gene. CDR3 length equals 14 residues. V was trimmed by 2 bases and J by 10 bases, leaving 12 bases between them. CDR3: CASSQWGKESPLHF. In nucleotides, the CDR3 is TGTGCCAGCAGCCAATGGGGCAAGGAATCACCCCTCCACTTT.

This clone was counted a few times. The V and J genes are TRBV2 and TRBJ2-3, with D possibly being TRBD1 (7 bases). The CDR3 runs to 14 residues. Trimming took 5 bases from V and 3 from J, leaving 12 bases between them. Germline V gene lookup returns CDR1 SNHLY and CDR2 FYNNEI. The CDR3 sequence is CASSRQGLTDTQYF. CDR3 nucleotide sequence: TGTGCCAGCAGTCGACAGGGACTTACAGATACGCAGTATTTT. The full variable domain, completed using reference TRBV2 and TRBJ2-3, is EPEVTQTPSHQVTQMGQEVILRCVPISNHLYFYWYRQILGQKVEFLVSFYNNEISEKSEIFDDQFSVERPDGSNFTLKIRSTKLEDSAMYFCASSRQGLTDTQYFGPGTRLTVL.

The chain couples TRBV5-1 to TRBJ2-3; D is possibly TRBD2 (6 bases). Trimming took 6 bases from V and 2 from J, leaving 16 bases between them. The CDR3 totals 15 residues. Germline values: CDR1 SGHRS, CDR2 YFSETQ. CDR3 nucleotides: TGCGCCAGCACGGGGTCGGGACTCAACACAGATACGCAGTATTTT. Its protein product is CASTGSGLNTDTQYF. Filled out from reference TRBV5-1 and TRBJ2-3, the complete variable domain reads KAGVTQTPRYLIKTRGQQVTLSCSPISGHRSVSWYQQTPGQGLQFLFEYFSETQRNKGNFPGRFSGRQFSNSRSEMNVSTLELGDSALYLCASTGSGLNTDTQYFGPGTRLTVL.

The J gene is TRBJ2-3, the V gene TRBV19; D possibly corresponds to TRBD2 (6 bases). V was cut by 10 bases and J by 5 bases, with 19 bases left in between. This CDR3 is 14 amino acids long. The germline V gene encodes CDR1 LNHDA and CDR2 SQIVND (reference sequence). The CDR3 is CATATGGHIDTQYF. The CDR3 DNA is TGTGCCACCGCGACCGGAGGGCATATAGATACGCAGTATTTT.

The chain employs TRBV10-2 and TRBJ1-1; D might be TRBD1 (5 bases). The germline gives CDR1 WSHSY, CDR2 SAAADI. This CDR3 comprises 14 residues. V was cut by 7 bases and J by 1 base, with 13 bases left in between. CDR3 loop: CASTPGVGNTEAFF. For the CDR3, the DNA is TGCGCCAGCACTCCGGGGGTTGGGAACACTGAAGCTTTCTTT.